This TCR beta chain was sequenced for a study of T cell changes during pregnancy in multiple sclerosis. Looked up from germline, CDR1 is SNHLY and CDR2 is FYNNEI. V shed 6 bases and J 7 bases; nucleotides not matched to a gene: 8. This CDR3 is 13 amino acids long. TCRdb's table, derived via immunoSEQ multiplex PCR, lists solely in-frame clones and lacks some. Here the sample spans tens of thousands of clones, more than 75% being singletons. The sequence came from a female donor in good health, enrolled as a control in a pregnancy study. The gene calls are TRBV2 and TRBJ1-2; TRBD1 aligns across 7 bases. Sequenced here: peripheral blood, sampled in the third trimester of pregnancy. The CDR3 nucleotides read TGTGCCAGCAGGGCGACAGGGAATGTTGGCTACACCTTC. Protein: CASRATGNVGYTF.